A selection of T cell receptor beta chains follows, all from one sample in a study of blood T cell repertoires in COVID-19. Profiled with immunoSEQ multiplex PCR; TCRdb holds only in-frame clones, not every one. The repertoire consists of tens of thousands of clones, with under 90% occurring once and the leading ten covering 4.5% to 6.5%. The sample comprised peripheral blood. The receptors shown here come from a man between 60 and 75 years old with COVID-19, enrolled during active disease. Both conserved end residues are part of each CDR3. The order of the fields is CDR3 protein, CDR3 DNA, J gene, clone size, V gene, D gene. D genes are given only for firm matches. Rows give clone size only sometimes, using once, few, many, or a class for an expanded clone.

CDR3: CASSVGGLPSSYNEQFF
DNA: TGTGCCAGCAGCGTAGGAGGCCTACCCAGCTCCTACAATGAGCAGTTCTTC
J: TRBJ2-1
size: NA
V: TRBV9
D: NA

CDR3: CASSLRDRGYNEQFF
DNA: TGTGCCAGCAGCTTACGGGACAGGGGATACAATGAGCAGTTCTTC
J: TRBJ2-1
size: NA
V: TRBV7-8
D: TRBD1

CDR3: CASSPGRANYGYTF
DNA: TGCGCCAGCAGCCCCGGCAGGGCGAACTATGGCTACACCTTC
J: TRBJ1-2
size: NA
V: TRBV5-1
D: NA

CDR3: CASAGQRVNTEAFF
DNA: TGTGCCAGCGCCGGACAGCGAGTGAACACTGAAGCTTTCTTT
J: TRBJ1-1
size: NA
V: TRBV28
D: NA

CDR3: CASSRENREGYGYTF
DNA: TGTGCCAGCAGCCGCGAAAACAGGGAAGGCTATGGCTACACCTTC
J: TRBJ1-2
size: NA
V: TRBV7-9
D: NA

CDR3: CASSLDYNTGELFF
DNA: TGTGCCAGCAGCCTGGACTACAACACCGGGGAGCTGTTTTTT
J: TRBJ2-2
size: once
V: TRBV5-4
D: NA

CDR3: CASTPGGFSYNEQFF
DNA: TGTGCCAGTACCCCCGGAGGGTTCTCCTACAATGAGCAGTTCTTC
J: TRBJ2-1
size: NA
V: TRBV19
D: NA

CDR3: CASSRWDSPYEQYF
DNA: TGTGCTAGCTCCAGATGGGACAGCCCCTACGAGCAGTACTTC
J: TRBJ2-7
size: NA
V: TRBV12-5
D: TRBD1

CDR3: CASSDPGQSEKLFF
DNA: TGTGCCAGCAGTGATCCGGGACAGAGCGAAAAACTGTTTTTT
J: TRBJ1-4
size: NA
V: TRBV6-6
D: TRBD1

CDR3: CASSSRGTVNTEAFF
DNA: TGTGCCAGCAGCTCCCGGGGGACAGTTAACACTGAAGCTTTCTTT
J: TRBJ1-1
size: NA
V: TRBV5-5
D: TRBD1

CDR3: CASSLRPGGEGGPQHF
DNA: TGTGCCAGTAGCTTAAGACCGGGGGGGGAGGGCGGCCCCCAGCATTTT
J: TRBJ1-5
size: NA
V: TRBV19
D: NA

CDR3: CASSPKGARTGNTIYF
DNA: TGTGCCAGCAGCCCTAAAGGGGCGAGGACTGGAAACACCATATATTTT
J: TRBJ1-3
size: NA
V: TRBV9
D: NA

CDR3: CASSRGLADNEQFF
DNA: TGTGCCAGCAGCAGGGGACTAGCGGACAATGAGCAGTTCTTC
J: TRBJ2-1
size: NA
V: TRBV4-2
D: TRBD2

CDR3: CASSLRAGNAIGYTF
DNA: TGCGCCAGCAGCTTGAGGGCAGGGAATGCCATTGGCTACACCTTC
J: TRBJ1-2
size: NA
V: TRBV5-1
D: NA

CDR3: CASSWVGEGLDFEKLFF
DNA: TGTGCCAGTAGTTGGGTCGGGGAGGGGCTCGATTTTGAAAAACTGTTTTTT
J: TRBJ1-4
size: NA
V: TRBV19
D: NA

CDR3: CASSPPGGRRAFF
DNA: TGTGCCAGCAGCCCCCCGGGAGGAAGGAGGGCTTTCTTT
J: TRBJ1-1
size: once
V: TRBV27
D: NA

CDR3: CASSQEVGSYEQYF
DNA: TGTGCCAGCAGCCAAGAGGTGGGCTCGTACGAGCAGTACTTC
J: TRBJ2-7
size: NA
V: TRBV3-1/TRBV3-2
D: NA

CDR3: CASSPGGYGYTF
DNA: TGTGCCAGCAGTCCCGGGGGCTATGGCTACACCTTC
J: TRBJ1-2
size: NA
V: TRBV27
D: NA

CDR3: CASSLEVWDKAEQYF
DNA: TGCGCCAGCAGCTTGGAAGTTTGGGACAAAGCCGAGCAGTACTTC
J: TRBJ2-7
size: NA
V: TRBV5-1
D: NA

CDR3: CASSPDRVGTGELFF
DNA: TGTGCCAGCAGTCCGGACAGGGTAGGGACCGGGGAGCTGTTTTTT
J: TRBJ2-2
size: NA
V: TRBV27
D: TRBD1

CDR3: CASSPDSGNQPQHF
DNA: TGCGCCAGCAGCCCGGACAGCGGCAATCAGCCCCAGCATTTT
J: TRBJ1-5
size: NA
V: TRBV5-1
D: NA

CDR3: CASSTGLATYNEQFF
DNA: TGTGCCAGTAGTACCGGACTAGCCACCTACAATGAGCAGTTCTTC
J: TRBJ2-1
size: NA
V: TRBV19
D: TRBD2

CDR3: CASSLGVSYEQYF
DNA: TGCGCCAGCAGTCTCGGTGTCTCCTACGAGCAGTACTTC
J: TRBJ2-7
size: NA
V: TRBV4-1
D: NA

CDR3: CASGRGYYGYTF
DNA: TGTGCTAGCGGCAGGGGATACTATGGCTACACCTTC
J: TRBJ1-2
size: NA
V: TRBV7-7
D: NA

CDR3: CASREGQRVEPQHF
DNA: TGTGCCAGCAGGGAGGGACAGAGGGTGGAACCCCAGCATTTT
J: TRBJ1-5
size: NA
V: TRBV2
D: TRBD1

CDR3: CASSLLGAIYEQYF
DNA: TGTGCCAGCAGCTTGCTGGGGGCGATATACGAGCAGTACTTC
J: TRBJ2-7
size: NA
V: TRBV5-6
D: NA

CDR3: CSSRENEQFF
DNA: TGCAGCTCGCGTGAGAATGAGCAGTTCTTC
J: TRBJ2-1
size: NA
V: TRBV29-1
D: NA

CDR3: CASSQDVTAIYGYTF
DNA: TGTGCCAGCAGCCAAGATGTCACAGCTATCTATGGCTACACCTTC
J: TRBJ1-2
size: NA
V: TRBV3-1/TRBV3-2
D: NA

CDR3: CSVNSGGSYEQYF
DNA: TGCAGCGTTAATAGCGGAGGCTCCTACGAGCAGTACTTC
J: TRBJ2-7
size: NA
V: TRBV29-1
D: NA

CDR3: CASSLLGATGYGYTF
DNA: TGTGCCAGCAGTTTGTTGGGGGCAACGGGGTATGGCTACACCTTC
J: TRBJ1-2
size: NA
V: TRBV28
D: NA

CDR3: CASSYTGNTIYF
DNA: TGTGCCAGCAGTTACACGGGGAACACCATATATTTT
J: TRBJ1-3
size: NA
V: TRBV7-9
D: NA

CDR3: CASSADSPYEAFF
DNA: TGTGCCAGCAGTGCAGACAGTCCCTATGAAGCTTTCTTT
J: TRBJ1-1
size: NA
V: TRBV2
D: NA